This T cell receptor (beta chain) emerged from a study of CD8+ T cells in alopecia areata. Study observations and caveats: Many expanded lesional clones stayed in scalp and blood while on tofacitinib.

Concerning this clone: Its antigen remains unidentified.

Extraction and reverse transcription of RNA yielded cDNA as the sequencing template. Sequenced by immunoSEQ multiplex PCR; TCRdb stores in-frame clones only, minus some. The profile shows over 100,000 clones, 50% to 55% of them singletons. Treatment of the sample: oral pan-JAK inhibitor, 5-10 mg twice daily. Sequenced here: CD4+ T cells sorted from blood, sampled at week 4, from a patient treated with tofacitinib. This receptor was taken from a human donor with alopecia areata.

DNA for the CDR3: TGCGCCAGCAGCTTGGGGGGAATTCGCACAGATACGCAGTATTTT. Amino acids: CASSLGGIRTDTQYF. The V call is TRBV5-1, the J call TRBJ2-3; no reliable D call. V was cut by 0 bases and J by 1 base, with 9 bases left in between. This CDR3 has 15 residues. Per the germline V gene, CDR1 is SGHRS and CDR2 is YFSETQ.